Listed below are T cell receptor beta chains from one sample, sequenced in a study of shared clonotypes between healthy human individuals. Some clones are missing from TCRdb's copy, which holds only in-frame ones; the method was immunoSEQ multiplex PCR. The sample records around 500,000 clones, 75% to 85% being singletons. Sequencing input: PBMCs. Source of these receptors: a woman between 40 and 55 years old in good health. Some clones in this sample may be carry-over from other donors' samples. The CDR3 runs from the conserved cysteine through the conserved F or W. The D gene is left open where the match is weak. Rows give clone size only sometimes, using once, few, many, or a class for an expanded clone.

abundance: many
j_gene: TRBJ2-3
d_gene: .
v_gene: TRBV28
len: 12
CDR3nt: TGTGCCAGCAGAGGGGTGGGGGATACGCAGTATTTT
CDR3aa: CASRGVGDTQYF

abundance: .
j_gene: TRBJ2-7
d_gene: TRBD2
v_gene: TRBV7-3
len: 16
CDR3nt: TGTGCCAGCAGCACGGGGGGACTAGCGGGATTAATCGAGCAGTACTTC
CDR3aa: CASSTGGLAGLIEQYF

abundance: .
j_gene: TRBJ2-3
d_gene: TRBD1
v_gene: TRBV18
len: 15
CDR3nt: TGTGCCAGCTCACACAGCAGGGGGCGCACAGATACGCAGTATTTT
CDR3aa: CASSHSRGRTDTQYF

abundance: .
j_gene: TRBJ2-3
d_gene: .
v_gene: TRBV29-1
len: 14
CDR3nt: TGCAGCACGTCCTCATGGGGCTCAGGGGATACGCAGTATTTT
CDR3aa: CSTSSWGSGDTQYF

abundance: .
j_gene: TRBJ2-7
d_gene: .
v_gene: TRBV4-3
len: 15
CDR3nt: TGCGCCAGCAGCCCTGGTTTAGGGGAGAGCTACGAGCAGTACTTC
CDR3aa: CASSPGLGESYEQYF

abundance: .
j_gene: TRBJ2-1
d_gene: TRBD2
v_gene: TRBV30
len: 15
CDR3nt: TGTGCCTGGGCGGAGGGACTAGCGGGAGTCTATGAGCAGTTCTTC
CDR3aa: CAWAEGLAGVYEQFF

abundance: few
j_gene: TRBJ2-2
d_gene: TRBD2
v_gene: TRBV11-1
len: 16
CDR3nt: TGTGCCAGCAGCTTAACCGCGGGAGGTTATACCGGGGAGCTGTTTTTT
CDR3aa: CASSLTAGGYTGELFF

abundance: .
j_gene: TRBJ2-6
d_gene: TRBD2
v_gene: TRBV28
len: 19
CDR3nt: TGTGCCAGCAGTTTAGACCGGGAGGGAGATAGCTCTGGGGCCAACGTCCTGACTTTC
CDR3aa: CASSLDREGDSSGANVLTF

abundance: .
j_gene: TRBJ2-1
d_gene: .
v_gene: TRBV11-2
len: 16
CDR3nt: TGTGCCAGCAGCTTATTTTCGGGAAGCTCCTACAATGAGCAGTTCTTC
CDR3aa: CASSLFSGSSYNEQFF

abundance: .
j_gene: TRBJ2-3
d_gene: .
v_gene: TRBV11-3
len: 14
CDR3nt: TGTGCCAGCAGCTTAGATGCAGGCACAGATACGCAGTATTTT
CDR3aa: CASSLDAGTDTQYF

abundance: .
j_gene: TRBJ2-1
d_gene: TRBD2
v_gene: TRBV30
len: 12
CDR3nt: TGTGCCTGGGGACTAGCGGGAATCGAGCAGTTCTTC
CDR3aa: CAWGLAGIEQFF

abundance: .
j_gene: TRBJ2-7
d_gene: .
v_gene: TRBV9
len: 15
CDR3nt: TGTGCCAGCAGCCCGGCGGGGATCGGGGTCTACGAGCAGTACTTC
CDR3aa: CASSPAGIGVYEQYF

abundance: once
j_gene: TRBJ2-1
d_gene: TRBD1
v_gene: TRBV2
len: 15
CDR3nt: TGTGCCAGCAGTGATTGGGACAGGGGAAACAATGAGCAGTTCTTC
CDR3aa: CASSDWDRGNNEQFF

abundance: .
j_gene: TRBJ2-1
d_gene: TRBD1
v_gene: TRBV9
len: 15
CDR3nt: TGTGCCAGCAGCGTAGGGGACAGGGGGGACAATGAGCAGTTCTTC
CDR3aa: CASSVGDRGDNEQFF

abundance: .
j_gene: TRBJ2-1
d_gene: TRBD1
v_gene: TRBV7-2
len: 16
CDR3nt: TGTGCCAGCAGCCCCCGCCGGGACAGGAGATACAATGAGCAGTTCTTC
CDR3aa: CASSPRRDRRYNEQFF

abundance: once
j_gene: TRBJ1-3
d_gene: .
v_gene: TRBV30
len: 13
CDR3nt: TGTGCCTGGACCCCCGGCTCTGGAAACACCATATATTTT
CDR3aa: CAWTPGSGNTIYF

abundance: once
j_gene: TRBJ2-7
d_gene: .
v_gene: TRBV10-3
len: 14
CDR3nt: TGTGCCATCAGTGGCGCAGGAATTTCCTACGAGCAGTACTTC
CDR3aa: CAISGAGISYEQYF

abundance: .
j_gene: TRBJ2-3
d_gene: .
v_gene: TRBV11-1
len: 14
CDR3nt: TGTGCCAGCAGCTTAGTTCTGGGATCAGATACGCAGTATTTT
CDR3aa: CASSLVLGSDTQYF

abundance: once
j_gene: TRBJ1-1
d_gene: .
v_gene: TRBV28
len: 14
CDR3nt: TGTGCCAGCAGACACGGGACACCGAACACTGAAGCTTTCTTT
CDR3aa: CASRHGTPNTEAFF

abundance: .
j_gene: TRBJ2-1
d_gene: .
v_gene: TRBV7-2
len: 14
CDR3nt: TGTGCCAGCAGCTCACGCCAGCGGGTCGGTGAGCAGTTCTTC
CDR3aa: CASSSRQRVGEQFF

abundance: few
j_gene: TRBJ2-1
d_gene: TRBD2
v_gene: TRBV19
len: 17
CDR3nt: TGTGCCAGTAGTATAACGGGCGGGCTAGCGGGCGTCAATGAGCAGTTCTTC
CDR3aa: CASSITGGLAGVNEQFF

abundance: .
j_gene: TRBJ1-2
d_gene: .
v_gene: TRBV28
len: 15
CDR3nt: TGTGCCAGCAGTGCCGGGACAAAGGGGGGCTATGGCTACACCTTC
CDR3aa: CASSAGTKGGYGYTF

abundance: .
j_gene: TRBJ1-1
d_gene: .
v_gene: TRBV6-1
len: 11
CDR3nt: TGTGCCAGCGTGGACACACGTGAAGCTTTCTTT
CDR3aa: CASVDTREAFF

abundance: many
j_gene: TRBJ2-1
d_gene: .
v_gene: TRBV27
len: 12
CDR3nt: TGTGCCAGCAGTACGCAGGGGAATGAGCAGTTCTTC
CDR3aa: CASSTQGNEQFF

abundance: .
j_gene: TRBJ2-5
d_gene: .
v_gene: TRBV7-8
len: 11
CDR3nt: TGTGCCAGCAGCTTATCGGAGACCCAGTACTTC
CDR3aa: CASSLSETQYF

abundance: .
j_gene: TRBJ2-3
d_gene: TRBD1
v_gene: TRBV7-2
len: 16
CDR3nt: TGTGCCAGCAGCTTCTCCGGGACAGGCGAATCAGATACGCAGTATTTT
CDR3aa: CASSFSGTGESDTQYF

abundance: .
j_gene: TRBJ2-7
d_gene: .
v_gene: TRBV6-6
len: 15
CDR3nt: TGTGCCAGCAGTTACTCCTCGGCAGCATCCTACGAGCAGTACTTC
CDR3aa: CASSYSSAASYEQYF

abundance: .
j_gene: TRBJ1-5
d_gene: TRBD1
v_gene: TRBV19
len: 17
CDR3nt: TGTGCCAGTAACCAGGACAGGGGGCGCGGTAGCAATCAGCCCCAGCATTTT
CDR3aa: CASNQDRGRGSNQPQHF

abundance: .
j_gene: TRBJ2-2
d_gene: .
v_gene: TRBV2
len: 15
CDR3nt: TGTGCCAGCACCCAGGGCCAGGGAAGGGCCGGGGAGCTGTTTTTT
CDR3aa: CASTQGQGRAGELFF

abundance: .
j_gene: TRBJ2-3
d_gene: .
v_gene: TRBV25-1
len: 12
CDR3nt: TGTGCCAGCAGTGGAAACACAGATACGCAGTATTTT
CDR3aa: CASSGNTDTQYF

abundance: few
j_gene: TRBJ1-4
d_gene: .
v_gene: TRBV29-1
len: 14
CDR3nt: TGCAGCGTTTGCCTGACTTCGGACTGGTCTAAACTGTTTTTT
CDR3aa: CSVCLTSDWSKLFF

abundance: .
j_gene: TRBJ2-7
d_gene: TRBD2
v_gene: TRBV7-3
len: 16
CDR3nt: TGTGCCAGCAGCTTAACGGCCCTAGCGGGAGGTGGCGAGCAGTACTTC
CDR3aa: CASSLTALAGGGEQYF

abundance: once
j_gene: TRBJ1-1
d_gene: .
v_gene: TRBV30
len: 14
CDR3nt: TGTGCCTGGAGTGTCGCCTGGGGTTCCCTGAAAGCTTTCTTT
CDR3aa: CAWSVAWGSLKAFF

abundance: once
j_gene: TRBJ1-6
d_gene: .
v_gene: TRBV9
len: 12
CDR3nt: TGTGCCAGCAGCACCAACAAGTCACCCCTCCACTTT
CDR3aa: CASSTNKSPLHF

abundance: .
j_gene: TRBJ2-1
d_gene: TRBD2
v_gene: TRBV4-2
len: 16
CDR3nt: TGTGCCAGCAGCCCAAGACTAGCGGGGGTCTACAATGAGCAGTTCTTC
CDR3aa: CASSPRLAGVYNEQFF

abundance: .
j_gene: TRBJ1-5
d_gene: .
v_gene: TRBV4-1
len: 17
CDR3nt: TGCGCCAGCAGCCAAGAGGAAGGGGTCTTGGGCAATCAGCCCCAGCATTTT
CDR3aa: CASSQEEGVLGNQPQHF

abundance: .
j_gene: TRBJ2-5
d_gene: TRBD1
v_gene: TRBV27
len: 14
CDR3nt: TGTGCCAGCAGTTTAACCGGACAGGGAGAGACCCAGTACTTC
CDR3aa: CASSLTGQGETQYF

abundance: .
j_gene: TRBJ2-7
d_gene: TRBD2
v_gene: TRBV4-2
len: 15
CDR3nt: TGTGCCAGCAGCCAAGCGGGAGGGCAACTTAACGAGCAGTACTTC
CDR3aa: CASSQAGGQLNEQYF

abundance: many
j_gene: TRBJ1-4
d_gene: .
v_gene: TRBV27
len: 13
CDR3nt: TGTGCCAGCAGTTCCGGGCTGGGTGAAAAACTGTTTTTT
CDR3aa: CASSSGLGEKLFF

abundance: .
j_gene: TRBJ2-5
d_gene: .
v_gene: TRBV6-5
len: 14
CDR3nt: TGTGCCAGCAGTTTAGGCAGGGATGCGGAGACCCAGTACTTC
CDR3aa: CASSLGRDAETQYF

abundance: .
j_gene: TRBJ2-1
d_gene: .
v_gene: TRBV5-1
len: 16
CDR3nt: TGCGCCAGCAGCTTGTTAGGACCTACCACACCCAATGAGCAGTTCTTC
CDR3aa: CASSLLGPTTPNEQFF

abundance: few
j_gene: TRBJ2-6
d_gene: .
v_gene: TRBV29-1
len: 14
CDR3nt: TGCAGCGTTGCCGGGATCTCTGGGGCCAACGTCCTGACTTTC
CDR3aa: CSVAGISGANVLTF

abundance: .
j_gene: TRBJ2-1
d_gene: .
v_gene: TRBV30
len: 13
CDR3nt: TGTGCGGCAGGGGTGAACTCTTACAATGAGCAGTTCTTC
CDR3aa: CAAGVNSYNEQFF

abundance: .
j_gene: TRBJ1-5
d_gene: .
v_gene: TRBV7-2
len: 15
CDR3nt: TGTGCCAGCAGCTTAGAAAGGGTTAGCAATCAGCCCCAGCATTTT
CDR3aa: CASSLERVSNQPQHF

abundance: .
j_gene: TRBJ1-1
d_gene: .
v_gene: TRBV6-5
len: 14
CDR3nt: TGTGCCAGCATGATTGACAGGACGCGCACTGAAGCTTTCTTT
CDR3aa: CASMIDRTRTEAFF